This entry describes one T cell receptor beta chain. Its antigen remains unknown. A read error may explain this, as a much larger clone is one base away. TCRdb analysed the multiplex PCR reads with MiXCR anew, one entry per CDR3 protein. The profile shows about 130,000 distinct CDR3 sequences, 15% to 20% of them singletons. These data belong to a study of breast tumors, draining lymph nodes, adjacent tissues. Study-wide points: Compared with basal-like, luminal-like tumors shared significantly more repertoire with nontumor tissue. The data were judged consistent with most tumor T cells coming from lymph node and expanding in tumor. The lymph node origin of tumor T cells was framed as consistent with a hypothesis, not demonstrated.

The CDR3 has 17 amino acids. Samples came from axillary lymph nodes draining the breast cancer. The source material was axillary lymph node tissue. This sequence was found in a female donor with breast cancer. Some clones in this sample may be carry-over from other donors' samples. The chain combines TRBV12-3 or TRBV12-4 with TRBJ1-5, with D possibly TRBD1 on 5 matching bases. The CDR3 spells CAGSFSSGTYSNQPQHF. In DNA form, the CDR3 reads TGTGCCGGCAGTTTTTCCAGCGGGACTTATAGCAATCAGCCCCAGCATTTT.